This T cell receptor beta chain derives from a study of blood T cells in healthy people across ages. This clonotype has only one observation. Its cognate antigen is unknown. CDR3 length: 15 residues. V dropped 4 bases and J dropped 5 bases, with 16 bases sitting between them. In germline, CDR1 is SGHDT, CDR2 YYEEEE. Notes on the study in general: In the absence of known donor CMV status, changes in expanded clonotypes were possibly confounded.

PCR was performed a second time for about 7 to 11 cycles using a sample-barcoded 5' primer and a J-beta primer mix. One entry per CDR3 protein, called by TCRdb with MiXCR from the 5' RACE reads. The sample consists of approximately 1,000,000 distinct CDR3 sequences, around 43% of them appearing once. The rearrangement links TRBV5-6 to TRBJ1-5, with D perhaps TRBD1 (5 bases). The specimen sequenced was blood. This TCR derives from a woman aged 55-69 years in good health. CDR3 sequence (DNA): TGTGCCAGCAGCGCCGGCGGGGGAATCGATCAGCCCCAGCATTTT. This codes for CASSAGGGIDQPQHF.